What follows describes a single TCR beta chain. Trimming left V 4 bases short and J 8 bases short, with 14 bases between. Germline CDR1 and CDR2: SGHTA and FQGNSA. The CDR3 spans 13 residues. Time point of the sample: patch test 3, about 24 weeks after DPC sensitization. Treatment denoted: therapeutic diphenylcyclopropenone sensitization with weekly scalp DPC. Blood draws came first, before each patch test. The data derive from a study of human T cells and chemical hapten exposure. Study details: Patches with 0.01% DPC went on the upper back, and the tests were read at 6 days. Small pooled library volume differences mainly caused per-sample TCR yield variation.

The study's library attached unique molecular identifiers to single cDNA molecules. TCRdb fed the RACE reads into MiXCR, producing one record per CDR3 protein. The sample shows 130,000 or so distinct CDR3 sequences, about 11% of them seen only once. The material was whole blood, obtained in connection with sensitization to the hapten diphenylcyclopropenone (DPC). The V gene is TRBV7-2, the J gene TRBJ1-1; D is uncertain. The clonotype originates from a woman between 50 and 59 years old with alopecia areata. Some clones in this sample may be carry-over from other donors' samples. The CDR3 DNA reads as TGTGCCAGCAGCTCGGACGGAACTGGGGAAGCTTTCTTT. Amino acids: CASSSDGTGEAFF.